The entry below describes one TCR beta chain. Its antigen is unidentified. Sequencing was performed with immunoSEQ multiplex PCR; in TCRdb, only in-frame clones are kept and a portion is missing. The sample consists of 90,000 to 130,000 clones, around 92% of them appearing once. The data belong to a study of T cell repertoires and HLA-DP antigens. Study in general: Alloreactive CD4+ T cells targeted HLA-DP on transduced HeLa.

Germline CDR1 WSHSY, CDR2 SAAADI. The V and J ends lost 0 bases and 7 bases respectively, with 6 bases between them. The CDR3 consists of 12 residues. This receptor was obtained from a woman aged 18-30 years in good health and CMV-seronegative. The sample was CD4+ T cells from PBMCs. The chain is built from TRBV10-2 and TRBJ2-5; D ambiguous. CDR3 protein: CASSESRGTQYF. In nucleotides, the CDR3 is TGCGCCAGCAGTGAGTCCAGAGGGACCCAGTACTTC.